One sample yielded the 26 T cell receptor beta chains listed below, sequenced in a study of siplizumab effects on memory and regulatory T cells. The data were produced by immunoSEQ multiplex PCR, yet TCRdb's version contains in-frame clones alone and is incomplete. The sample records fewer than 120,000 clones, 92% being singletons. The sample consisted of CD4+ T cells sorted from blood. Every receptor here comes from a human donor in good health.

The chain combines TRBV2 with TRBJ2-1; 13 bases fit TRBD2. Germline CDR1 reads SNHLY; CDR2 reads FYNNEI. The J segment lost 6 bases and the V segment lost 5 bases, leaving 4 bases of the junction unmatched. The CDR3 consists of 15 residues. Here the CDR3 reads CASSYGLAGVNEQFF. In DNA form, the CDR3 reads TGTGCCAGCAGTTACGGACTAGCGGGAGTCAATGAGCAGTTCTTC.

The chain joins TRBV5-1 to TRBJ2-5; TRBD2 might be the D (6 bases). The germline V gene encodes CDR1 SGHRS and CDR2 YFSETQ. The CDR3 totals 13 residues. V lost 6 bases and J 5 bases, leaving 14 bases between the germline ends. The CDR3 DNA follows: TGCGCCAGCAAGGAGGGAGTGGAGGAGACCCAGTACTTC. Translated, it gives CASKEGVEETQYF.

The genes are TRBV19 and TRBJ2-6; no reliable D call. The CDR3 loop spans 19 amino acids. V lost 5 bases to trimming and J lost 1 base, with 21 bases between them. Per the germline V gene, CDR1 is LNHDA and CDR2 is SQIVND (reference sequence). In DNA form, the CDR3 reads TGTGCCAGTAGTGCCCCTTTCAGGCTTCGGGCTTCTGGGGCCAACGTCCTGACTTTC. Translating gives CASSAPFRLRASGANVLTF.

J is TRBJ1-2 and V is TRBV18; D uncertain. This CDR3 spans 12 amino acids. Trimming removed 2 bases from V and 4 bases from J, with 5 bases in between. The V gene's germline CDR1 is KGHSH and CDR2 LQKENI. The chain's CDR3 is CASSPSSYGYTF. DNA of the CDR3: TGTGCCAGCTCACCATCCAGCTATGGCTACACCTTC. Full variable domain (outside the CDR3, taken from reference TRBV18 and TRBJ1-2): NAGVMQNPRHLVRRRGQEARLRCSPMKGHSHVYWYRQLPEEGLKFMVYLQKENIIDESGMPKERFSAEFPKEGPSILRIQQVVRGDSAAYFCASSPSSYGYTFGSGTRLTVV.

The chain couples TRBV2 to TRBJ2-3; D unclear. The CDR3 contains 18 residues. V was pared by 11 bases and J by 4 bases, with 31 bases between. Per the germline V gene, CDR1 is SNHLY and CDR2 is FYNNEI. The CDR3 region is CARKMGSWVEPFSDTQYF. The CDR3 DNA is TGTGCCCGAAAAATGGGATCCTGGGTAGAGCCCTTCTCAGATACGCAGTATTTT.

A few counts support this clone. The chain uses TRBV5-6 and TRBJ2-2; D may be TRBD2 (6 bases). Trimming cost V 0 bases and J 4 bases, with 13 bases left between them. The CDR3 has 16 amino acids. Germline V gene lookup returns CDR1 SGHDT and CDR2 YYEEEE. CDR3 amino acids: CASSLDQRVFTGELFF. Here the CDR3 DNA reads TGTGCCAGCAGCTTGGATCAGCGGGTCTTCACCGGGGAGCTGTTTTTT. Based on the CDR3 plus reference TRBV5-6 and TRBJ2-2, the full variable domain is DAGVTQSPTHLIKTRGQQVTLRCSPKSGHDTVSWYQQALGQGPQFIFQYYEEEERQRGNFPDRFSGHQFPNYSSELNVNALLLGDSALYLCASSLDQRVFTGELFFGEGSRLTVL.

The chain combines TRBV7-9 with TRBJ2-2; D remains ambiguous. The ends were cut back, 5 bases at V and 7 bases at J, with 8 bases in the middle. The CDR3 consists of 12 residues. Germline CDR1 is SEHNR and CDR2 is FQNEAQ (reference sequence). The CDR3: CASSEEGGELFF. The CDR3 DNA reads TGTGCCAGCAGCGAGGAAGGCGGGGAGCTGTTTTTT. The whole variable domain, remainder taken from reference TRBV7-9 and TRBJ2-2, is DTGVSQNPRHKITKRGQNVTFRCDPISEHNRLYWYRQTLGQGPEFLTYFQNEAQLEKSRLLSDRFSAERPKGSFSTLEIQRTEQGDSAMYLCASSEEGGELFFGEGSRLTVL.

The chain recombines TRBV2 with TRBJ1-2; D gene unclear. The V end was cut by 7 bases, the J end by 5 bases, with 20 bases between. This CDR3 is built from 15 residues. Germline V lookup: CDR1 SNHLY, CDR2 FYNNEI. As DNA, the CDR3 is TGTGCCAGCAAACTCCTCTTAGAACTAGGTTATGGCTACACCTTC. It codes for CASKLLLELGYGYTF.

This clone was seen just once. V and J are TRBV6-5 and TRBJ2-1; perhaps TRBD1 as D (6 bases). The CDR3 contains 16 residues. The germline CDR1 and CDR2 sequences are MNHEY and SVGAGI. V was pared by 4 bases and J by 4 bases, with 17 bases between. CDR3 sequence reads: CASSSQGSGKYNEQFF. CDR3 sequence (DNA): TGTGCCAGCAGTTCCCAGGGGAGCGGAAAATACAATGAGCAGTTCTTC.

V is TRBV9 and J is TRBJ1-1; no firm D call. The V gene's germline CDR1 is SGDLS and CDR2 YYNGEE. CDR3 length: 16 amino acids. The ends were cut back, 0 bases at V and 1 base at J, with 13 bases in the middle. The CDR3 DNA is TGTGCCAGCAGCGTAGGAACGCTGGTTCCGAACACTGAAGCTTTCTTT. It is translated as CASSVGTLVPNTEAFF.

The rearrangement uses TRBV7-2 and TRBJ2-1; 12 nucleotides agree with TRBD2. From germline, CDR1 is SGHTA and CDR2 FQGNSA. With 5 bases clipped from V and 4 bases from J, the junction kept 6 bases outside the gene matches. The CDR3 has 16 amino acids. CDR3 protein: CASSPGTSGFYNEQFF. CDR3 sequence (DNA): TGTGCCAGCAGCCCGGGGACTAGCGGGTTTTACAATGAGCAGTTCTTC.

The gene calls are TRBV5-1 and TRBJ1-5; D remains ambiguous. CDR3 size: 16 residues. Trimming took off 7 bases at V and 0 bases at J, with 17 bases between the two ends. CDR1 is SGHRS and CDR2 is YFSETQ in the germline V gene. CDR3 DNA: TGCGCCAGCTCCTCCGGCGAAGTTAATAGCAATCAGCCCCAGCATTTT. Residues: CASSSGEVNSNQPQHF.

This clone showed up many times. The chain carries TRBV2 and TRBJ1-2; D is undetermined. The CDR3 totals 10 residues. Trimming took 7 bases from V and 3 from J, leaving 3 bases between them. Germline lookup yields CDR1 SNHLY and CDR2 FYNNEI. CDR3 nucleotides: TGTGCCAGCACCGACTATGGCTACACCTTC. Translated, it gives CASTDYGYTF.

This rearrangement joins TRBV19 to TRBJ1-1; D ambiguous. Trimming pared 1 base from V and 4 bases from J, leaving 10 bases between. The CDR3 sequence is 14 residues long. Germline-derived CDR1 and CDR2 are LNHDA and SQIVND (reference sequence). The CDR3 here is CASSIVASFTEAFF. The CDR3 region has the DNA TGTGCCAGTAGTATAGTGGCTTCCTTCACTGAAGCTTTCTTT.

The V gene is TRBV5-1, the J gene TRBJ1-1; perhaps TRBD1 as D (5 bases). CDR1 SGHRS and CDR2 YFSETQ come from the germline V gene. The CDR3 is 15 amino acids. V was clipped by 0 bases and J by 4 bases, with 13 bases between them. CDR3 protein: CASSLGGKEGTEAFF. The CDR3 DNA is TGCGCCAGCAGCTTGGGGGGGAAGGAAGGCACTGAAGCTTTCTTT.

CDR3 loop: CSGVTVGTQYF. The CDR3 bases are TGCAGTGGGGTAACGGTTGGTACGCAGTATTTT. The J gene is TRBJ2-3, the V gene TRBV20-1; D is undetermined. Trimming took off 7 bases at V and 8 bases at J, with 13 bases between the two ends. The length of the CDR3 is 11 residues. Germline CDR1 is DFQATT and CDR2 is SNEGSKA (reference sequence).

This clone was found once. The chain links TRBV6-1 to TRBJ1-2; D remains ambiguous. Germline values: CDR1 MNHNS, CDR2 SASEGT. With 6 bases removed from V and 2 bases from J, the gap between germline ends came to 4 bases. CDR3 size: 11 residues. CDR3: CASRSNYGYTF. The CDR3 DNA sequence: TGTGCCAGCAGGTCCAACTATGGCTACACCTTC.

The chain combines TRBV2 with TRBJ2-1, with TRBD2 identical over 11 bases. The CDR3 loop spans 12 amino acids. The trim removed 6 bases at V and 13 bases at J, leaving 5 bases unmatched. Germline lookup yields CDR1 SNHLY and CDR2 FYNNEI. In DNA form, the CDR3 reads TGTGCCAGCAGACTAGCGGGAGTACTCCAGTTCTTC. It translates to CASRLAGVLQFF.

The J gene is TRBJ2-7, the V gene TRBV7-9; no reliable D call. The V gene lost 1 base and the J gene lost 0 bases, with 7 bases spanning the gap. Germline-derived CDR1 and CDR2 are SEHNR and FQNEAQ (reference sequence). The CDR3 covers 14 residues. CDR3 bases: TGTGCCAGCAGCTTAGTGGCCCGCTCCTACGAGCAGTACTTC. Translation gives CASSLVARSYEQYF.

This rearrangement joins TRBV19 to TRBJ2-7, with D perhaps given as TRBD1 or TRBD2 (5 bases each). Trimming stripped 5 bases from V and 2 bases from J, with 13 bases between. The germline V gene encodes CDR1 LNHDA and CDR2 SQIVND (reference sequence). This CDR3 region has 14 residues. The CDR3 reads CASSREGVAYEQYF. The CDR3 DNA follows: TGTGCCAGTAGTCGGGAAGGGGTAGCCTACGAGCAGTACTTC.

This clone is a singleton in its sample. This rearrangement joins TRBV6-5 to TRBJ2-2; 7 bases are shared with TRBD1. Germline loops: CDR1 MNHEY, CDR2 SVGAGI. The CDR3 runs to 15 residues. With 6 bases clipped from V and 1 base from J, the junction kept 5 bases outside the gene matches. CDR3 amino acids: CASSQTGKNTGELFF. The CDR3 DNA reads TGTGCCAGCAGCCAGACAGGGAAGAACACCGGGGAGCTGTTTTTT.

The chain joins TRBV30 to TRBJ2-1; D is unresolved. With 3 bases removed from V and 3 bases from J, the gap between germline ends came to 6 bases. This CDR3 spans 12 amino acids. The germline V gene has CDR1 GTSNPN and CDR2 SVGIG (reference sequence). The CDR3 spells CAWSPRYNEQFF. The CDR3 DNA sequence: TGTGCCTGGAGCCCTCGCTACAATGAGCAGTTCTTC.

The rearrangement joins TRBV10-2 to TRBJ2-1, with 12 bases identical to TRBD2. V lost 4 bases and J lost 2; bases outside the gene matches: 0. The CDR3 contains 15 residues. In germline, CDR1 is WSHSY, CDR2 SAAADI. The CDR3 coding sequence is TGCGCCAGCAGTGGACTAGCGGGAGCCTACAATGAGCAGTTCTTC. It encodes CASSGLAGAYNEQFF.

This chain uses TRBV29-1 with TRBJ1-1; possibly TRBD1 for D (5 bases). Per germline, CDR1 SQVTM and CDR2 ANQGSEA. This CDR3 is 13 amino acids long. The germline V and J ends were trimmed by 8 bases and 1 base, with 14 bases remaining between them. The CDR3 spells CSSLGQRNTEAFF. CDR3 DNA: TGCAGCTCGCTCGGACAAAGGAACACTGAAGCTTTCTTT.

V gene TRBV7-2 combines with J gene TRBJ1-1; a possible D gene is TRBD1 (6 bases). Germline CDR1 is SGHTA and CDR2 is FQGNSA. V was pared by 4 bases and J by 5 bases, with 11 bases between. The CDR3 covers 13 residues. The CDR3 is CASSSDRLTEAFF. For the CDR3, the DNA is TGTGCCAGCAGCTCGGACAGATTGACTGAAGCTTTCTTT.

This chain links TRBV2 with TRBJ1-2; 7 bases agree with TRBD1. Germline CDR1 reads SNHLY; CDR2 reads FYNNEI. Trimming removed 6 bases from V and 6 bases from J; junction bases left unmatched: 10. The CDR3 has 14 residues. CDR3 loop: CASSRQGERDGYTF. The DNA of the CDR3 is TGTGCCAGCAGCCGACAGGGCGAGCGGGATGGCTACACCTTC.